This TCR beta chain originates from a study of neurological immune-mediated disorders. The ends were cut back, 2 bases at V and 4 bases at J, with 9 bases in the middle. This CDR3 is 14 amino acids long. CDR1 and CDR2 (germline): SNHLY, FYNNEI. Findings and caveats of the study: Expanded clones shared no identical CDR3 amino acid sequences across subjects, which suggested private TCR-beta repertoires in all groups.

cDNA was made by 5'RACE with 10-nucleotide random UMIs. Sequencing of 15-18 subjects in each run yielded over 180 million TCR-beta sequences. TCRdb recomputed calls from the 5' RACE reads with MiXCR, one row per CDR3 protein. This table holds 15,000 to 20,000 distinct CDR3 sequences, around 15% found once. The unsorted libraries were produced from 2 million PBMCs held at -80 C. The table lists this clonotype with many counts. The antigen remains unidentified. Sequenced material: PBMCs. The TCR originated in a man in his fifties or sixties with HTLV-1-associated myelopathy (HAM/TSP). The gene calls are TRBV2 and TRBJ1-3; D possibly corresponds to TRBD1 (5 bases). CDR3 residues: CASSEPRAGNTIYF. The DNA for the CDR3 is TGTGCCAGCAGTGAACCCAGGGCAGGAAACACCATATATTTT.